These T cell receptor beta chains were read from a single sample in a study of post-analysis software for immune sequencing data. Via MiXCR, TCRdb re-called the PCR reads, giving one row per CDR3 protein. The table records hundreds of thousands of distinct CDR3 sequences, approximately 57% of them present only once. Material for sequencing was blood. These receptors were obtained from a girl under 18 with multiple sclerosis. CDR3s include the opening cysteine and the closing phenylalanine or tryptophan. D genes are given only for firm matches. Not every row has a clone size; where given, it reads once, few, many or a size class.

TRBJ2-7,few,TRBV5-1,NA,CASSSPGLRRSYEQYF,TGCGCCAGCAGCTCACCGGGACTCAGGCGGTCCTACGAGCAGTACTTC
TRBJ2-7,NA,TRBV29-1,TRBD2,CSAKFLASGDEQYF,TGCAGCGCCAAATTTCTGGCTAGCGGGGACGAGCAGTACTTC
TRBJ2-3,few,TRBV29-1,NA,CSVERGLPWTDTQYF,TGCAGCGTTGAACGGGGTCTTCCCTGGACAGATACGCAGTATTTT
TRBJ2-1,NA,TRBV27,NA,CASRRHHSYNEQFF,TGTGCCAGCAGACGACACCACTCCTACAATGAGCAGTTCTTC
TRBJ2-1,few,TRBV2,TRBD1,CASSPDRGPYNEQFF,TGTGCCAGCAGTCCGGACAGGGGCCCCTACAATGAGCAGTTCTTC
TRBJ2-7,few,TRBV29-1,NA,CSVEGGRSSYEQYF,TGCAGCGTTGAAGGCGGAAGGAGCTCCTACGAGCAGTACTTC
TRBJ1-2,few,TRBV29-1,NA,CSVVGGEGYTF,TGCAGCGTTGTGGGGGGCGAAGGCTACACCTTC
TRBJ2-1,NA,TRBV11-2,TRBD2,CASSLSGMYNEQFF,TGTGCCAGCAGCTTAAGCGGGATGTACAATGAGCAGTTCTTC
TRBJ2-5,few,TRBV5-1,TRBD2,CASSLLLTSGVEEQYF,TGCGCCAGCAGCTTACTACTGACTAGCGGGGTTGAGGAGCAGTACTTC
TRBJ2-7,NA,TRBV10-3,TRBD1,CAIRAGQGTYEQYF,TGTGCCATCAGGGCGGGACAGGGCACCTACGAGCAGTACTTC
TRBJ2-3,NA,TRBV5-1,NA,CASSLGPGFSGAEDTQYF,TGCGCCAGCAGCTTGGGCCCCGGCTTTTCGGGGGCGGAGGATACGCAGTATTTT
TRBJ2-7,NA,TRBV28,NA,CASSFKVGTTPFEQYF,TGTGCCAGCAGTTTTAAGGTCGGGACGACCCCCTTCGAGCAGTACTTC
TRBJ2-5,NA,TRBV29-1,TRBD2,CSVEGTSGGWYQETQYF,TGCAGCGTTGAAGGGACTAGCGGGGGGTGGTACCAAGAGACCCAGTACTTC
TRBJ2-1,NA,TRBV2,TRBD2,CASSAGSGGGYNEQFF,TGTGCCAGCAGTGCCGGTAGCGGGGGGGGCTACAATGAGCAGTTCTTC
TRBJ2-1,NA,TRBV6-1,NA,CASSEAPSGNNEQFF,TGTGCCAGCAGTGAAGCCCCCTCGGGGAACAATGAGCAGTTCTTC
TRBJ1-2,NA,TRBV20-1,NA,CSARDLANYGYTF,TGCAGTGCTAGGGACTTAGCTAACTATGGCTACACCTTC
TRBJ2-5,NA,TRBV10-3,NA,CAITGGLGETQYF,TGTGCCATCACCGGGGGTCTGGGGGAGACCCAGTACTTC
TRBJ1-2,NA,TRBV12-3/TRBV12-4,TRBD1,CASSSGTGASITGYTF,TGTGCCAGCAGTTCTGGGACAGGGGCAAGTATTACTGGCTACACCTTC
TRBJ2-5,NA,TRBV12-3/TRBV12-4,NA,CASRRDWKETQYF,TGTGCCAGCAGGAGGGACTGGAAAGAGACCCAGTACTTC
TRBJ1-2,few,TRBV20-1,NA,CSAHDLHGYTF,TGCAGTGCTCATGACCTACATGGCTACACCTTC
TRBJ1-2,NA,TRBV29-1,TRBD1,CSVLTGDYGYTF,TGCAGCGTTTTGACAGGGGACTATGGCTACACCTTC
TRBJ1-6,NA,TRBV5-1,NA,CASSFTQGDRYNSPLHF,TGCGCCAGCAGCTTCACCCAGGGCGATCGGTATAATTCACCCCTCCACTTT
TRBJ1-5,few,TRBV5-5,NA,CASSLNTAGVSNQPQHF,TGTGCCAGCAGCTTAAACACGGCGGGGGTTAGCAATCAGCCCCAGCATTTT
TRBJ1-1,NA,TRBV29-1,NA,CSVESVQQNTEAFF,TGCAGCGTTGAATCGGTACAGCAGAACACTGAAGCTTTCTTT
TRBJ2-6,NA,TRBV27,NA,CASSSSRSGSSGANVLTF,TGTGCCAGCAGTTCCTCAAGGTCCGGGAGCTCTGGGGCCAACGTCCTGACTTTC
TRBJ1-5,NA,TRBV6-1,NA,CASSGGRGNQPQHF,TGTGCCAGCAGTGGAGGTCGGGGGAATCAGCCCCAGCATTTT
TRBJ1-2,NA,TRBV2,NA,CASTIEGIGGYTF,TGTGCCAGCACTATCGAGGGAATCGGAGGCTACACCTTC
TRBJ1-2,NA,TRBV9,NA,CASSVSQGGRGYTF,TGTGCCAGCAGCGTAAGTCAGGGCGGGAGAGGCTACACCTTC
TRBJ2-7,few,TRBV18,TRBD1,CASSPGQGVSYEQYF,TGTGCCAGCAGCCCTGGACAGGGGGTATCCTACGAGCAGTACTTC
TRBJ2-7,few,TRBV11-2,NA,CASSGTDERLGRFSYEQYF,TGTGCCAGCAGCGGAACCGACGAGCGACTGGGTCGCTTCTCCTACGAGCAGTACTTC
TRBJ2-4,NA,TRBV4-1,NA,CASSQVPGSPKNIQYF,TGCGCCAGCAGCCAAGTTCCGGGTTCTCCCAAAAACATTCAGTACTTC
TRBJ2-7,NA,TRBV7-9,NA,CASSGTEYEQYF,TGTGCCAGCAGCGGGACTGAGTACGAGCAGTACTTC
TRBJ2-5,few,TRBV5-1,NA,CASSWEDPGGTQYF,TGCGCCAGCAGCTGGGAAGACCCGGGTGGGACCCAGTACTTC
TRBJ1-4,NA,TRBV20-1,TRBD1,CSARVRQGGEKLFF,TGTAGTGCTAGAGTGCGACAGGGAGGTGAAAAACTGTTTTTT
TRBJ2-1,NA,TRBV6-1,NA,CASSEYRINEQFF,TGTGCCAGCAGTGAGTACAGGATCAATGAGCAGTTCTTC
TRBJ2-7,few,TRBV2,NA,CASSERQTYEQYF,TGTGCCAGCAGTGAGCGACAGACCTACGAGCAGTACTTC
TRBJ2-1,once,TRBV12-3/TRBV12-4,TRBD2,CASGGTSSFGQFF,TGTGCCAGCGGTGGGACTAGCTCGTTTGGGCAGTTCTTC
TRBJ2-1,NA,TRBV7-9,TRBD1,CASSSWDRESVGNEQFF,TGTGCCAGCAGCTCGTGGGACAGGGAGTCAGTGGGCAATGAGCAGTTCTTC
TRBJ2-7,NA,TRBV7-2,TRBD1,CASSLAVRGWDEQYF,TGTGCCAGCAGCTTAGCTGTCAGGGGGTGGGACGAGCAGTACTTC
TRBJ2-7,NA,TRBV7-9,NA,CASSLVGPLAREQYF,TGTGCCAGCAGCTTAGTAGGTCCCTTAGCACGGGAGCAGTACTTC
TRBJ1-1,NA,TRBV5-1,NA,CASSLRGQMNTEAFF,TGCGCCAGCAGCTTGAGGGGCCAGATGAACACTGAAGCTTTCTTT
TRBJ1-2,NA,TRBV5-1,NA,CASSLGGAGYTF,TGCGCCAGCAGCTTGGGGGGCGCTGGCTACACCTTC
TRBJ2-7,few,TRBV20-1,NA,CSAREQGTTYEQYF,TGCAGTGCTAGAGAACAGGGTACTACCTACGAGCAGTACTTC
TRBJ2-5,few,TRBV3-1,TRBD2,CASSHNVLGLGADQYF,TGTGCCAGCAGCCACAATGTTCTGGGACTAGGAGCCGATCAGTACTTC
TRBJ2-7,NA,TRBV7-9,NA,CASSRSGEQYF,TGTGCCAGCAGCCGCTCGGGCGAGCAGTACTTC
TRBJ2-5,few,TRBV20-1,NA,CSARVTTGETQYF,TGCAGTGCTAGAGTGACCACCGGGGAGACCCAGTACTTC
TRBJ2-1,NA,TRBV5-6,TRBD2,CAGSSTSGFYNEQFF,TGTGCCGGCAGCTCGACTAGCGGATTTTACAATGAGCAGTTCTTC
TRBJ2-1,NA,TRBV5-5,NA,CASSNAGVDYNEQFF,TGTGCCAGCAGCAACGCAGGGGTGGACTACAATGAGCAGTTCTTC
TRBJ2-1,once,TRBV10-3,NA,CAIRETEFSSYNEQFF,TGTGCCATCAGGGAGACAGAGTTTAGCTCCTACAATGAGCAGTTCTTC
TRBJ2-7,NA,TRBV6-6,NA,CASNRAPFTYEQYF,TGTGCCAGCAATAGAGCGCCGTTTACCTACGAGCAGTACTTC
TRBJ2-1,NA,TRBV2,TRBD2,CASSDLSGNYNEQFF,TGTGCCAGCAGTGACTTAAGCGGGAACTACAATGAGCAGTTCTTC
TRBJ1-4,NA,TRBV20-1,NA,CSARDPAKLFF,TGCAGTGCTAGAGACCCAGCAAAACTGTTTTTT
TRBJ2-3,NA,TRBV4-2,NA,CASSQETSPSTDTQYF,TGTGCCAGCAGCCAGGAAACTAGCCCTAGCACAGATACGCAGTATTTT